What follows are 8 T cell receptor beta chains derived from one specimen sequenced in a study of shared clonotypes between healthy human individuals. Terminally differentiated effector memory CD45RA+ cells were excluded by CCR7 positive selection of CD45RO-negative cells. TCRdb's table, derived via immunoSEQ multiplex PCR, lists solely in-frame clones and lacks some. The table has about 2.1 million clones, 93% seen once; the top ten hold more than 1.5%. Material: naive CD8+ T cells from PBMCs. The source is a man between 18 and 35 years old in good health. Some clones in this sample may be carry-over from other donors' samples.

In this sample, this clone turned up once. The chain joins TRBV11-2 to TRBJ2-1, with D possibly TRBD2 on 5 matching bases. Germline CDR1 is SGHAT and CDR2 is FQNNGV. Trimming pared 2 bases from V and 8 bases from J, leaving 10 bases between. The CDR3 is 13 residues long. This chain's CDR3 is CASSLSGNYEQFF. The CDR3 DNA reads TGTGCCAGCAGCTTAAGCGGTAACTATGAGCAGTTCTTC. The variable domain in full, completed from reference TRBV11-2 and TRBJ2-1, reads EAGVAQSPRYKIIEKRQSVAFWCNPISGHATLYWYQQILGQGPKLLIQFQNNGVVDDSQLPKDRFSAERLKGVDSTLKIQPAKLEDSAVYLCASSLSGNYEQFFGPGTRLTVL.

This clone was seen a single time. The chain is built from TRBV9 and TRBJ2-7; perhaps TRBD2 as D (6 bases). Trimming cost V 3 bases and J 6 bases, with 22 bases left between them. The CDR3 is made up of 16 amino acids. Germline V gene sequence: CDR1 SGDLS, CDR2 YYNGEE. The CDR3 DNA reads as TGTGCCAGCAGCGGAGGGGATGGAGGGGAGTTTCGCGAGCAGTACTTC. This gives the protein CASSGGDGGEFREQYF.

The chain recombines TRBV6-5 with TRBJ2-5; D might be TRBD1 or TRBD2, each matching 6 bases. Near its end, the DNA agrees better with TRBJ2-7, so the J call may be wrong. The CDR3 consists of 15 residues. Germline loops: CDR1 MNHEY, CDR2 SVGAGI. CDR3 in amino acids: CASNSRRGRAYEQYF. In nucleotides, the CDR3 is TGTGCCAGCAACTCCCGTCGGGGGCGGGCGTACGAGCAGTACTTC.

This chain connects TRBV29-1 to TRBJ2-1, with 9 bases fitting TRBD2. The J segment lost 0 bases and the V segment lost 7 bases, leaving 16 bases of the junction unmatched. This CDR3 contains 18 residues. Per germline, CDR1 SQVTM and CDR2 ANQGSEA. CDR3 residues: CSGGAASGTRSSYNEQFF. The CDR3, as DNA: TGCAGCGGTGGTGCGGCTAGCGGGACCAGGAGCTCCTACAATGAGCAGTTCTTC.

The DNA for the CDR3 is TGTGCCAGCAGTTTATACCCCCGGGCCTCTGGCCAAGAGACCCAGTACTTC. Its protein is CASSLYPRASGQETQYF. This chain links TRBV27 with TRBJ2-5; D is unclear. The germline V and J ends were trimmed by 1 base and 1 base, with 16 bases remaining between them. This CDR3 has 17 residues. Germline V lookup: CDR1 MNHEY, CDR2 SMNVEV (reference sequence).

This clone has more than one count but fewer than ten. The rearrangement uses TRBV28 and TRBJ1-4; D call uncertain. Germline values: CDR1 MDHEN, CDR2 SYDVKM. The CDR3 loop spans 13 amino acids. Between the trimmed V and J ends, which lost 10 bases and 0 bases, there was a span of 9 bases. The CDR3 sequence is CATALATNEKLFF. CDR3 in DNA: TGTGCCACCGCCCTGGCAACTAATGAAAAACTGTTTTTT.

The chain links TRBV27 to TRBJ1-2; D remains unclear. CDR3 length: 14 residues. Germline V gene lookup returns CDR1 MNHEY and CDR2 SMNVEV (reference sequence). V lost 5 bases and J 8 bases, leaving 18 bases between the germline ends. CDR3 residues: CASSPFPTTAGYTF. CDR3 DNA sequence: TGTGCCAGCAGTCCGTTCCCGACCACGGCGGGCTACACCTTC.

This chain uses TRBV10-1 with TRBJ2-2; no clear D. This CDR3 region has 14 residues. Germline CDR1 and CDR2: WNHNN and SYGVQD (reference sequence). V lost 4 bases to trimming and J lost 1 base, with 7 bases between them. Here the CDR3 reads CASSVGRNTGELFF. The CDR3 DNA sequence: TGCGCCAGCAGTGTTGGCCGGAACACCGGGGAGCTGTTTTTT.